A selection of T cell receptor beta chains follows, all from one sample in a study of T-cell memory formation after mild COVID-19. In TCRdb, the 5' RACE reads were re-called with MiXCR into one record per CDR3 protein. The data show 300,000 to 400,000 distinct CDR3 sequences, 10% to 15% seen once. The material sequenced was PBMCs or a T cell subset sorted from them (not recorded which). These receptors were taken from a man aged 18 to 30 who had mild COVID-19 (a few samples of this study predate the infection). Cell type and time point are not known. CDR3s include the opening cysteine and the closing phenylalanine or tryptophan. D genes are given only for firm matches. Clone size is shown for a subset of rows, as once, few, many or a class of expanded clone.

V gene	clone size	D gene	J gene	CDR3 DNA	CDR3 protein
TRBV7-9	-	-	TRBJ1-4	TGTGCCAGCAGCTACCCAGGAGCAACTAATGAAAAACTGTTTTTT	CASSYPGATNEKLFF
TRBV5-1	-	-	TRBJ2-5	TGCGCCAGCAGCCAACCAGGGGTAGAGACCCAGTACTTC	CASSQPGVETQYF
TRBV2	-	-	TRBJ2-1	TGTGCCACCTCCTATGCCGATGAGCAGTTCTTC	CATSYADEQFF
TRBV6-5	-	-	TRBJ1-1	TGTGCCAGCAGCCCGAGGACAGACACTGAAGCTTTCTTT	CASSPRTDTEAFF
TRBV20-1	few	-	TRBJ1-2	TGCAGTGCTAGAGAGAACCGGGACACCTATGGCTACACCTTC	CSARENRDTYGYTF
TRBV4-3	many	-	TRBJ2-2	TGCGCCAGCAGCCAAGAAACTACAGGACGCATTAACACCGGGGAGCTGTTTTTT	CASSQETTGRINTGELFF
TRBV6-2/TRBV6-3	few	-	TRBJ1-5	TGTGCCAGCAACTTAGCTGGGGGTCGTCAGCCCCAGCATTTT	CASNLAGGRQPQHF
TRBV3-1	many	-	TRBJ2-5	TGTGCCAGCAGCCGTCTCGCCAGAGGGTACCAAGAGACCCAGTACTTC	CASSRLARGYQETQYF
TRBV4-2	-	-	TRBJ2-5	TGTGCCAGCAGCCAGGTCACAGGGGAGACCCAGTACTTC	CASSQVTGETQYF
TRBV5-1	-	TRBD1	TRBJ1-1	TGCGCCAGCAGCGCCCGACAGGGGGCGGTTTTGGGCACTGAAGCTTTCTTT	CASSARQGAVLGTEAFF
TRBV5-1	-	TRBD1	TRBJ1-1	TGCGCCAGCAGCTGGGCGGGACAGGGGAACACTGAAGCTTTCTTT	CASSWAGQGNTEAFF
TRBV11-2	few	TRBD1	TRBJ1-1	TGTGCCAGCAGATACACAGGGGCAGCTTTCTTT	CASRYTGAAFF
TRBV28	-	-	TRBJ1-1	TGTGCCGAGAGGTGGGGTCACACTGAAGCTTTCTTT	CAERWGHTEAFF